The rows below give T cell receptor beta chains drawn from one sample of a study of blood T cell repertoires in COVID-19. The assay was immunoSEQ multiplex PCR, and TCRdb's table has in-frame clones only and misses some. The sample yields 95,000 to 120,000 clones, about 83% seen once. The sample taken for sequencing was peripheral blood. The receptor set was obtained from a woman between 65 and 79 years old with acute or convalescent COVID-19. Each CDR3 is given without its conserved first and last residue.

CDR3 protein: ASSLAGLTRGNTIY
CDR3 length: 14
V gene: TRBV7-6

CDR3 protein: ASSRQGGVDEQF
CDR3 length: 12
V gene: TRBV6-6

CDR3 protein: ASSYSPGQGGGSNQPQH
CDR3 length: 17
V gene: TRBV6-9

CDR3 protein: ASSLGWGQGEKLF
CDR3 length: 13
V gene: TRBV5-5

CDR3 protein: ASRHLKGGFTYEQY
CDR3 length: 14
V gene: TRBV11-2

CDR3 protein: ASSRTGDSNQPQH
CDR3 length: 13
V gene: TRBV27

CDR3 protein: ASSSPGEGVPQEQY
CDR3 length: 14
V gene: TRBV28

CDR3 protein: ATSGQGRADTQY
CDR3 length: 12
V gene: TRBV24-1

CDR3 protein: ASSEGLGLYGYT
CDR3 length: 12
V gene: TRBV2

CDR3 protein: ASSLLAGGYTDTQY
CDR3 length: 14
V gene: TRBV5-1

CDR3 protein: ASSLGRSNYGYT
CDR3 length: 12
V gene: TRBV28

CDR3 protein: AISESGQGRGQPQH
CDR3 length: 14
V gene: TRBV10-3

CDR3 protein: ASSPRGGNTDTQY
CDR3 length: 13
V gene: TRBV9

CDR3 protein: ASRPRGISYNSPLH
CDR3 length: 14
V gene: TRBV19

CDR3 protein: ASSRKGREGRSETQY
CDR3 length: 15
V gene: TRBV11-2

CDR3 protein: ASSGRGALYEQY
CDR3 length: 12
V gene: TRBV7-9

CDR3 protein: ASGTGPTRPQH
CDR3 length: 11
V gene: TRBV2

CDR3 protein: ASRPQGRVNQPQH
CDR3 length: 13
V gene: TRBV19

CDR3 protein: ASSLLDEQGVGNEKLF
CDR3 length: 16
V gene: TRBV28

CDR3 protein: ATSGTGGFDSNQPQH
CDR3 length: 15
V gene: TRBV19

CDR3 protein: ASSEPGTDTQY
CDR3 length: 11
V gene: TRBV25-1

CDR3 protein: ASSLGGIGNTIY
CDR3 length: 12
V gene: TRBV28

CDR3 protein: AISDSDKKQY
CDR3 length: 10
V gene: TRBV10-3

CDR3 protein: SAASGGYT
CDR3 length: 8
V gene: TRBV20-1

CDR3 protein: ASSLAALRLAGYNEQF
CDR3 length: 16
V gene: TRBV7-9

CDR3 protein: ASSQTVRVPLH
CDR3 length: 11
V gene: TRBV14

CDR3 protein: ASSLQGLPNTGELF
CDR3 length: 14
V gene: TRBV7-3

CDR3 protein: AIGGVAKAYGYT
CDR3 length: 12
V gene: TRBV10-3

CDR3 protein: ASSSGGLPLFANTGELF
CDR3 length: 17
V gene: TRBV27

CDR3 protein: ASSESTAGQYEKLF
CDR3 length: 14
V gene: TRBV28

CDR3 protein: SVVGGIYGYT
CDR3 length: 10
V gene: TRBV29-1

CDR3 protein: AWSPLRGYT
CDR3 length: 9
V gene: TRBV30

CDR3 protein: SVEGAGGHEQF
CDR3 length: 11
V gene: TRBV29-1

CDR3 protein: ASSQEERTIGNTIY
CDR3 length: 14
V gene: TRBV14

CDR3 protein: ASSRQPNTGELF
CDR3 length: 12
V gene: TRBV11-3

CDR3 protein: ASSSFRKPQH
CDR3 length: 10
V gene: TRBV7-2

CDR3 protein: ASSREVGYPQF
CDR3 length: 11
V gene: TRBV19

CDR3 protein: TSSQRDFGGVTYNEQF
CDR3 length: 16
V gene: TRBV1

CDR3 protein: ASSQDTPGGEQF
CDR3 length: 12
V gene: TRBV4-2

CDR3 protein: ASSISLGQGLYEQY
CDR3 length: 14
V gene: TRBV19

CDR3 protein: ASSETPLRGTSYT
CDR3 length: 13
V gene: TRBV6-1

CDR3 protein: ASSIAGGLDTQY
CDR3 length: 12
V gene: TRBV11-2

CDR3 protein: ASSSLGVNRADRGSYNEQF
CDR3 length: 19
V gene: TRBV4-1

CDR3 protein: ATRAGGMNTEAF
CDR3 length: 12
V gene: TRBV24-1

CDR3 protein: ASSLAGRAVGGYT
CDR3 length: 13
V gene: TRBV7-2

CDR3 protein: SGTRGNTEAF
CDR3 length: 10
V gene: TRBV29-1